This T cell receptor beta chain was captured in a study of blood T cells in healthy people across ages. Study-level findings and limits: The fall in TCR beta diversity per million T cells was roughly linear with age.

The use of a sample-barcoded 5' primer and a J-beta primer mix characterized a second PCR of about 6 to 11 cycles. Every single cDNA molecule received a tag from a template-switch adaptor with 12 random nucleotides. TCRdb called the 5' RACE reads again in MiXCR, with one record for every CDR3 protein. Among under 2,000,000 distinct CDR3 sequences listed, just under 50% were seen once. CDR1 is SGHAT, CDR2 FQNNGV, per germline. The CDR3 length is 22 residues. Losses at the gene ends were 4 bases for V and 0 bases for J; bases not matched to a gene: 23. Of note for this clonotype: Its antigen is not identified.

This clonotype originated in a woman aged 40-49 years in good health. Source material: blood. The genes are TRBV11-2 and TRBJ2-3; 9 nucleotides align to TRBD2. This chain's CDR3 is CASSSPRGERGVTSTSTDTQYF. CDR3 coding DNA: TGTGCCAGCAGCTCCCCGCGGGGGGAGCGGGGGGTTACTTCCACTAGCACAGATACGCAGTATTTT.